Listed below are T cell receptor beta chains from one sample, sequenced in a study of tissue T cells after allogeneic stem cell transplantation. TCRdb's table, derived via immunoSEQ multiplex PCR, lists solely in-frame clones and lacks some. Of fewer than 3,000 clones in the sample, around 60% are singletons; the top ten hold 22%. Sequenced material: duodenal tissue, taken at autopsy. The receptors shown here come from a male patient older than 55 with steroid-refractory graft-versus-host disease after an allogeneic stem cell transplant. Some T cells may be transferred from the graft donor. Both conserved end residues are part of each CDR3. A D gene is named only where the DNA matches it firmly. Clone size is stated in some rows and not others, as once, few, many or a class when expanded.

v_call	d_call	clone_size	j_call	cdr3_aa	cdr3_nt
TRBV11-2	-	few	TRBJ1-1	CASSLRSGIEAFF	TGTGCCAGCAGCTTAAGGTCAGGAATAGAAGCTTTCTTT
TRBV5-1	-	-	TRBJ1-4	CASSLGPGQTNEKLFF	TGCGCCAGCAGCTTAGGTCCGGGCCAGACTAATGAAAAACTGTTTTTT
TRBV5-1	-	few	TRBJ2-7	CASSLATGLHEQYF	TGCGCCAGCAGCCTCGCGACAGGACTCCACGAGCAGTACTTC
TRBV25-1	TRBD2	-	TRBJ2-5	CASSEGAGGRKETQYF	TGTGCCAGCAGTGAGGGGGCGGGGGGGCGAAAGGAGACCCAGTACTTC
TRBV12-5	-	-	TRBJ2-5	CASGLQRLSIQETQYF	TGTGCTAGTGGTTTACAACGTCTTAGCATCCAAGAGACCCAGTACTTC
TRBV18	-	-	TRBJ1-5	CASSPIGSSNQPQHF	TGTGCCAGCTCGCCAATAGGAAGCAGCAATCAGCCCCAGCATTTT
TRBV5-6	-	-	TRBJ1-6	CASSLEQGTRSPLHF	TGTGCCAGCAGCTTGGAACAGGGTACGAGGTCACCCCTCCACTTT
TRBV19	-	-	TRBJ1-1	CASSIVDSNTEAFF	TGTGCCAGTAGTATAGTTGACAGCAACACTGAAGCTTTCTTT
TRBV2	-	-	TRBJ1-4	CAILKGATNEKLFF	TGTGCCATCCTAAAGGGGGCAACTAATGAAAAACTGTTTTTT
TRBV11-3	-	-	TRBJ2-2	CASSLFAAGELFF	TGTGCCAGCAGCTTATTCGCGGCCGGGGAGCTGTTTTTT
TRBV5-1	-	-	TRBJ1-4	CASSPEGAATNEKLFF	TGCGCCAGCAGCCCCGAGGGCGCTGCAACTAATGAAAAACTGTTTTTT
TRBV3-1/TRBV3-2	-	few	TRBJ1-2	CASSQTANYGYTF	TGTGCCAGCAGCCAAACAGCTAACTATGGCTACACCTTC
TRBV15	-	-	TRBJ2-3	CATSSPTPPQDTQYF	TGTGCCACCAGCAGTCCCACCCCCCCCCAAGATACGCAGTATTTT
TRBV19	-	-	TRBJ1-2	CASSILGGLTGYTF	TGTGCCAGTAGTATACTGGGCGGGCTAACAGGCTACACCTTC
TRBV6-5	TRBD1	-	TRBJ1-2	CASSYGTGFIGYTF	TGTGCCAGCAGTTACGGGACAGGCTTTATCGGCTACACCTTC
TRBV7-2	-	-	TRBJ1-2	CASSLEGARGYTF	TGTGCCAGCAGCTTAGAAGGGGCGCGGGGCTACACCTTC
TRBV2	TRBD1	once	TRBJ2-4	CASSVGTGGGIQYF	TGTGCCAGCAGTGTCGGGACAGGGGGCGGCATTCAGTACTTC
TRBV2	-	-	TRBJ1-4	CASTVAGVYEKLFF	TGTGCCAGCACTGTCGCAGGGGTGTATGAAAAACTGTTTTTT
TRBV3-1/TRBV3-2	-	-	TRBJ2-2	CASSQVRTGELFF	TGTGCCAGCAGCCAAGTTAGAACGGGGGAGCTGTTTTTT
TRBV7-9	-	medium-sized	TRBJ1-6	CASSSTGTLNSPLHF	TGTGCCAGCAGCTCCACCGGGACCCTTAATTCACCCCTCCACTTT
TRBV18	-	-	TRBJ2-7	CASSPREGFSYEQYF	TGTGCCAGCTCACCACGTGAGGGGTTCTCCTACGAGCAGTACTTC
TRBV2	-	-	TRBJ1-1	CASSEWGAEAFF	TGTGCCAGCAGTGAGTGGGGCGCTGAAGCTTTCTTT
TRBV7-8	-	-	TRBJ2-3	CASSLSRYRVTDTQYF	TGTGCCAGCAGCTTAAGTCGATACAGGGTCACAGATACGCAGTATTTT
TRBV6-5	-	few	TRBJ1-4	CASRWVLSEKLFF	TGTGCCAGCAGATGGGTTCTGAGCGAAAAACTGTTTTTT
TRBV18	-	-	TRBJ2-3	CASSLLQATSTDTQYF	TGTGCCAGCTCACTTCTCCAAGCGACTAGCACAGATACGCAGTATTTT
TRBV4-1	-	-	TRBJ2-7	CASSLDRGPAYEQYF	TGCGCCAGCAGCCTCGACCGCGGGCCTGCCTACGAGCAGTACTTC
TRBV6-1	TRBD1	-	TRBJ1-5	CASSGGQGVYNSQPQHF	TGTGCCAGCAGTGGGGGGCAGGGGGTTTATAATAGTCAGCCCCAGCATTTT
TRBV6-1	-	-	TRBJ2-7	CASSEAGGEYEQYF	TGTGCCAGCAGTGAAGCGGGGGGCGAATACGAGCAGTACTTC
TRBV5-1	-	-	TRBJ2-4	CASSLGQTLAKNIQYF	TGCGCCAGCAGCTTAGGACAAACCCTAGCCAAAAACATTCAGTACTTC
TRBV4-3	-	large	TRBJ1-2	CASSQEIQGTYGYTF	TGCGCCAGCAGCCAAGAGATCCAGGGGACCTATGGCTACACCTTC
TRBV11-2	TRBD2	once	TRBJ2-1	CASSYRLAGFYNEQFF	TGTGCCAGCAGCTACCGACTAGCGGGGTTTTACAATGAGCAGTTCTTC
TRBV6-5	-	-	TRBJ2-7	CASSPWGATYEQYF	TGTGCCAGCAGCCCCTGGGGAGCAACCTACGAGCAGTACTTC
TRBV27	-	-	TRBJ1-4	CASSFLTGTNEKLFF	TGTGCCAGCAGTTTCCTGACAGGAACTAATGAAAAACTGTTTTTT
TRBV18	TRBD2	few	TRBJ2-7	CASLPAGGGYEQYF	TGTGCCAGCTTACCTGCGGGAGGAGGGTACGAGCAGTACTTC
TRBV4-2	-	-	TRBJ2-5	CASSQAGGGQWYQETQYF	TGTGCCAGCAGCCAAGCTGGGGGGGGGCAATGGTACCAAGAGACCCAGTACTTC